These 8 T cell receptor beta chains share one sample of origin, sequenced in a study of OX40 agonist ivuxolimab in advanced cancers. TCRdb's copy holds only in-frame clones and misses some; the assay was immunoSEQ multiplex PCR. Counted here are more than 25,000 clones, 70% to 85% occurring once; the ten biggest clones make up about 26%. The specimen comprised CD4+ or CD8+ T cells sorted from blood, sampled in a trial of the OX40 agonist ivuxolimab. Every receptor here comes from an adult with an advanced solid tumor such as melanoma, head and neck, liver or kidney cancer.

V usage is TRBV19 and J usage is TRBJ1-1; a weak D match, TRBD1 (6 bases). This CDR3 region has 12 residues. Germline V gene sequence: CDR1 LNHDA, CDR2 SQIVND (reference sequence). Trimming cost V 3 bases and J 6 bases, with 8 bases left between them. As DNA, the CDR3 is TGTGCCAGTAGTATTGGGGGCGCTGAAGCTTTCTTT. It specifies CASSIGGAEAFF.

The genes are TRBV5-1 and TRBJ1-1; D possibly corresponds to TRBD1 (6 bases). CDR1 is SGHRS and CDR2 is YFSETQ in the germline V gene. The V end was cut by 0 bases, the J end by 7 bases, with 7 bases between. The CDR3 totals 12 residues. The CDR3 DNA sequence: TGCGCCAGCAGCTTGGGGACAGATGAAGCTTTCTTT. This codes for CASSLGTDEAFF.

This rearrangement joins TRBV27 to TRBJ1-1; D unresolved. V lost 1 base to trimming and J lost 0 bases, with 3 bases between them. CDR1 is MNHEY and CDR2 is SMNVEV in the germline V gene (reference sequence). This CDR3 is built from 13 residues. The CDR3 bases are TGTGCCAGCAGTTTATACATGAACACTGAAGCTTTCTTT. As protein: CASSLYMNTEAFF.

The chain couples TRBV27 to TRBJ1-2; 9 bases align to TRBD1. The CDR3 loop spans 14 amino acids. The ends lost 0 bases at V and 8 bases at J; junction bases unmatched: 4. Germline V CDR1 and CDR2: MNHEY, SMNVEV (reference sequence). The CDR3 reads CASSLSGTGTGYTF. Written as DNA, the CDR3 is TGTGCCAGCAGTTTATCCGGGACAGGGACCGGCTACACCTTC.

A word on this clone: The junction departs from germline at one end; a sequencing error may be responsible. CDR3 bases: TGTGCCAGCAGCCAGGGGGGAGACGGTCGGGTCTTC. Translation: CASSQGGDGRVF. The chain uses TRBV7-3 and TRBJ2-1; D might be TRBD1 (7 bases). In germline, CDR1 is SGHTA, CDR2 FQGTGA. This CDR3 is built from 12 residues.

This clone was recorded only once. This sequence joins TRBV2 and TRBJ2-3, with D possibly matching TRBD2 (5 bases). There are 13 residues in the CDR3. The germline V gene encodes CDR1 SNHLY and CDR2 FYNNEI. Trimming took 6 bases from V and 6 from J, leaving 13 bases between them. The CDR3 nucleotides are TGTGCCAGCAGGGACCGTGGGGAGGATACGCAGTATTTT. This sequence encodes CASRDRGEDTQYF.

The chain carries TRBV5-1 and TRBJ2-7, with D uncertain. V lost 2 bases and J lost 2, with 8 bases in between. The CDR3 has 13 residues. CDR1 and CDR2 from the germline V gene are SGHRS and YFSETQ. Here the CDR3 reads CASSFDWAYEQYF. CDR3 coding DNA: TGCGCCAGCAGCTTCGACTGGGCCTACGAGCAGTACTTC.

CDR3 loop: CASSYLQGKTGGYTF. Here the CDR3 DNA reads TGTGCCAGCAGTTACTTACAGGGTAAAACTGGTGGCTACACCTTC. This rearrangement joins TRBV6-6 to TRBJ1-2; TRBD1 might be the D (6 bases). Germline V lookup: CDR1 MNHNY, CDR2 SVGAGI (reference sequence). The V gene lost 1 base and the J gene lost 7 bases, with 16 bases spanning the gap. The CDR3 has 15 residues.